The subject of this entry is one T cell receptor (beta chain). The antigen it binds to is not known. No base-level quality is on record; no much larger clone is a single base apart. There are 15 amino acids in the CDR3, from cysteine to phenylalanine inclusive. Only the CDR3 portion is preserved as DNA: 45 bases, with reading frame beginning at the first base. V is reduced by 0 bases and J by 5 bases, leaving a spacing of 14 bases between them. As encoded in the germline V gene, CDR1 is SGDLS while CDR2 is YYNGEE. The sample belongs to a study of blood T cell repertoires in COVID-19 (dated by TCRdb to 2019 to 2021). Some background on the complete study: Collaborator samples came from the United States, Italy and Spain and covered acute and convalescent phases of COVID-19. The samples were drawn from two sources: the first 160 participants of the ongoing ImmuneRACE study, and 1,000 to 1,500 subjects contributed by 6 global collaborators. Sample metadata almost always included a de-identified subject ID, COVID-19 status, age in years and sex. The repertoires were made available in a free public database intended to serve as a resource for research on the immune response to SARS-CoV-2. Deeply sampled blood TCRbeta repertoires from subjects exposed to, actively infected with, or recovered from COVID-19 were included in the dataset. The material from the prospective study consisted of cDNA or gDNA derived from T cells, B-cell-depleted T cells, or PBMCs. HLA class I and class II types, where available, came from metadata supplied by the sample provider rather than from assay-based typing.

Each collaborating institution followed its own protocols to collect whole blood in K2EDTA tubes. For TCRbeta analysis, collaborators shipped samples as frozen whole blood, isolated PBMCs, or DNA extracted from either of those sample types. TCRbeta CDR3 regions were amplified from genomic DNA using the immunoSEQ Assay, a bias-controlled multiplex PCR. Per the source publication's procedure: Nucleated cell counts per sample were estimated from amplification of reference gene primers within the assay. To quantify the absolute abundance of each unique TCRbeta CDR3 rearrangement, sequence reads were collapsed and filtered. For each sample, productive Simpson clonality was calculated by taking the square root of Simpson's diversity index across productive rearrangements. In TCRdb, the immuneACCESS table is reduced to in-frame sequences with V and J assigned. These tables do not hold every clone; where another copy was compared, an unresolved V gene accounts for under half, and the others remain unexplained. The V and J calls and clone size were taken over from that table, and D and trimming were inferred from the DNA. This sample comprises roughly 380,000 clones, around 85% of them detected only once. Jointly, the top ten make up approximately 3.6% of the sample.

Results and caveats for the whole study, not just this receptor: Clinical and demographic metadata were provided uncurated, with the amount varying by source and participant.

The sample comprised peripheral blood. The clonotype comes from a woman aged 18-30 years with acute or convalescent COVID-19. This sequence uses TRBV9 and TRBJ2-5; the D gene is perhaps TRBD2, from 5 matching bases. The CDR3: CASSVEGLGGETQYF. In nucleotides, the sequence is TGTGCCAGCAGCGTAGAGGGATTGGGCGGGGAGACCCAGTACTTC.